The T cell receptor (beta chain) under discussion was sequenced for a study of T cells after yellow fever vaccination. Via MiXCR, TCRdb re-called the 5' RACE reads, giving one row per CDR3 protein. Of hundreds of thousands of distinct CDR3 sequences listed, approximately 12% are singletons. CDR1 SGHTA and CDR2 FQGNSA come from the germline V gene. Trimming stripped 3 bases from V and 3 bases from J, with 15 bases between. CDR3 length equals 16 residues. The table lists this clonotype with many counts. The sequencing here drew on PBMCs, taken on the day of the yellow fever booster vaccination. This TCR was sampled from a man younger than 45 who received the YFV17D yellow fever vaccine. The chain has TRBV7-2 and TRBJ2-1; no firm D call. CDR3 protein: CASSLEARTYYNEQFF. CDR3 DNA sequence: TGTGCCAGCAGCTTGGAAGCAAGAACGTACTACAATGAGCAGTTCTTC.